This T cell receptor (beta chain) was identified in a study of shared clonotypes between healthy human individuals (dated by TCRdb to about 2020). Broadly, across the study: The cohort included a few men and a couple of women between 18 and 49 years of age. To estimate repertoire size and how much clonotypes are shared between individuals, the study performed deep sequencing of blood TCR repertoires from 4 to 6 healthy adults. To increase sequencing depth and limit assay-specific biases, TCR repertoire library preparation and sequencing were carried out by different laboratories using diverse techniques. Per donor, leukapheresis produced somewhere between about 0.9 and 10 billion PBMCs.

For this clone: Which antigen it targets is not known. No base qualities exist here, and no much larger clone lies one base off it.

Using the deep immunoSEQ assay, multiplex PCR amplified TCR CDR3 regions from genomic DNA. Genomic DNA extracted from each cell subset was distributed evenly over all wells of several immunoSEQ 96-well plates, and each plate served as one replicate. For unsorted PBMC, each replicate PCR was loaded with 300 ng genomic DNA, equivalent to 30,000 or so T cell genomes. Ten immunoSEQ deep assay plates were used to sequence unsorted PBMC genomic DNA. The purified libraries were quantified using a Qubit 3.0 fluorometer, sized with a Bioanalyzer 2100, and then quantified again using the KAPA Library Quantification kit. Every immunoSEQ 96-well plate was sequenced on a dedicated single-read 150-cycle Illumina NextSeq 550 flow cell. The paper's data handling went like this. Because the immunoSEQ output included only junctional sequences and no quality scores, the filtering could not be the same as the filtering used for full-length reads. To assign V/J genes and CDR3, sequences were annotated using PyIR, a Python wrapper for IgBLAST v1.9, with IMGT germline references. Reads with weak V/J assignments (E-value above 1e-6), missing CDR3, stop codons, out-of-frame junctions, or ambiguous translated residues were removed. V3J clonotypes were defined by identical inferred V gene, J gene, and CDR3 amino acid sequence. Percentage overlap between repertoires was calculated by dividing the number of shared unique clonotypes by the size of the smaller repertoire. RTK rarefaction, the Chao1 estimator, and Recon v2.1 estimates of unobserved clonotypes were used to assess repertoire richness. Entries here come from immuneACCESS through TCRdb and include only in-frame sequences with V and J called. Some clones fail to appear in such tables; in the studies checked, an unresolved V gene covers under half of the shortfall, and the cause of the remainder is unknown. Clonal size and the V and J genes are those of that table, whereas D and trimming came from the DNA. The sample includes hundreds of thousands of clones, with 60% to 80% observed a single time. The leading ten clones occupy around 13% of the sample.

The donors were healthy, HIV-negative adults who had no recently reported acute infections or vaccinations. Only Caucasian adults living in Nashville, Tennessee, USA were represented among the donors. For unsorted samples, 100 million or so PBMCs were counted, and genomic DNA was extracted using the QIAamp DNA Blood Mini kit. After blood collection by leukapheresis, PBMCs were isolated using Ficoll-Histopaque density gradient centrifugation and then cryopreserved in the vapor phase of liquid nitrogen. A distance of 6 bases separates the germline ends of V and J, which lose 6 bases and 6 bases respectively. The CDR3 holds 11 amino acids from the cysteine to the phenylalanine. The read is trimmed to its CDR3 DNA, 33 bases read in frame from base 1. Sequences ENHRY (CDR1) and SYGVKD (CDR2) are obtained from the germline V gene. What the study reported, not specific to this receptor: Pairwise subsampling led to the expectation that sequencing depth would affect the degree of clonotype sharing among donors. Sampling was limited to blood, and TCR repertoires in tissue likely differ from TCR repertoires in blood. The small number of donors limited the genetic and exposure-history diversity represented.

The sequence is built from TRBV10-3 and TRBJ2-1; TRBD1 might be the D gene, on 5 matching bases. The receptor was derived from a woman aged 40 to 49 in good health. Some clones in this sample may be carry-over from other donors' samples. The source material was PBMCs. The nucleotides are TGTGCCATCAGGACAGTCAATGAGCAGTTCTTC. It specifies CAIRTVNEQFF.